One sample yielded the 23 T cell receptor beta chains listed below, sequenced in a study of CD4 T cells in relation to SARS-CoV-2 and coronaviruses. These receptors' targets are unknown. Some clones are missing from TCRdb's copy, which holds only in-frame ones; the method was immunoSEQ multiplex PCR. The table shows fewer than 45,000 clones, with 84% occurring only once. The specimen was naive CD4+ T cells from PBMCs, cultured in vitro. Subset in this sample: naive CD4+ T cells isolated by negative enrichment. The source of these receptors is an adult with COVID-19.

The rearrangement joins TRBV7-2 to TRBJ2-7, with a possible D match to TRBD2 (6 bases). Germline CDR1 SGHTA, CDR2 FQGNSA. The CDR3 runs to 14 residues. Deletions cut 1 base from V and 1 base from J, with 8 bases between. CDR3: CASSLVADSYEQYF. CDR3 nucleotide sequence: TGTGCCAGCAGCTTAGTAGCGGATTCCTACGAGCAGTACTTC.

The V and J genes are TRBV9 and TRBJ1-2; possibly TRBD1 for D (6 bases). CDR1 and CDR2 (germline): SGDLS, YYNGEE. V shed 1 base and J shed 13 bases, with 17 bases lying between them. This CDR3 contains 13 residues. The CDR3 DNA reads TGTGCCAGCAGCGTATCCCCATCCGACAGGTGCACCTTC. It yields the protein CASSVSPSDRCTF.

This clone came up once. This chain links TRBV7-9 with TRBJ1-5; 11 bases are shared with TRBD1. The CDR3 has 15 residues. V lost 5 bases and J lost 9; bases outside the gene matches: 9. The germline gives CDR1 SEHNR, CDR2 FQNEAQ (reference sequence). DNA of the CDR3: TGTGCCAGCAGCGCTGGACAGGGGGCTCCCAGGCCCCAGCATTTT. Protein sequence: CASSAGQGAPRPQHF.

This clone was counted a few times. V usage is TRBV5-4 and J usage is TRBJ2-4; D is undetermined. CDR1 SGHNT and CDR2 YYREEE come from the germline V gene (reference sequence). The CDR3 is made up of 17 amino acids. V lost 1 base, J lost 0 bases, and 14 bases lay in between. CDR3 region: CASSLNTGWGAKNIQYF. The CDR3 bases are TGTGCCAGCAGCTTGAATACGGGCTGGGGAGCCAAAAACATTCAGTACTTC.

Written as DNA, the CDR3 is TGTGCCAGCTCACCAGCGGCGGGAGCGACAGATACGCAGTATTTT. Translating gives CASSPAAGATDTQYF. J is TRBJ2-3 and V is TRBV18; 7 bases fit TRBD2. The CDR3 has 15 amino acids. V gave up 2 bases and J gave up 3 bases; unmatched junction bases: 5. Germline V gives CDR1 KGHSH, CDR2 LQKENI.

The gene calls are TRBV7-8 and TRBJ1-3; D remains unclear. This CDR3 comprises 13 residues. The V end lost 1 base, the J end lost 3 bases, and 4 bases lay between the germline ends. Germline-derived CDR1 and CDR2 are SGHVS and FQNEAQ. CDR3 nucleotides: TGTGCCAGCAGCTTAGAGCTTGGAAACACCATATATTTT. Translating it yields CASSLELGNTIYF.

The chain links TRBV2 to TRBJ2-3; 10 positions agree with TRBD1. Looked up from germline, CDR1 is SNHLY and CDR2 is FYNNEI. V shed 5 bases and J 4 bases; nucleotides not matched to a gene: 3. This CDR3 has 14 amino acids. CDR3 DNA sequence: TGTGCCAGCAGTAAGGACAGGGGGTCAGATACGCAGTATTTT. Translating it yields CASSKDRGSDTQYF.

The rearrangement links TRBV7-2 to TRBJ2-1; D call uncertain. This CDR3 comprises 12 residues. CDR1 and CDR2 from the germline V gene are SGHTA and FQGNSA. Trimming shortened V by 0 bases and J by 10 bases, and 7 bases separated the two germline ends. This chain's CDR3 is CASSLAGREQFF. Written as DNA, the CDR3 is TGTGCCAGCAGCTTAGCTGGTCGGGAGCAGTTCTTC. Together with reference TRBV7-2 and TRBJ2-1, the CDR3 gives the full variable domain: GAGVSQSPSNKVTEKGKDVELRCDPISGHTALYWYRQSLGQGLEFLIYFQGNSAPDKSGLPSDRFSAERTGGSVSTLTIQRTQQEDSAVYLCASSLAGREQFFGPGTRLTVL.

This chain uses TRBV4-1 with TRBJ1-5; D is unclear. The germline CDR1 and CDR2 sequences are MGHRA and YSYEKL. The length of the CDR3 is 15 residues. V lost 1 base to trimming and J lost 0 bases, with 7 bases between them. The CDR3 region has the DNA TGCGCCAGCAGCCAAGGGCTGGCTAGCAATCAGCCCCAGCATTTT. Its translation: CASSQGLASNQPQHF.

This chain connects TRBV18 to TRBJ2-1; TRBD2 matches 11 bases. The germline CDR1 and CDR2 sequences are KGHSH and LQKENI. V gave up 3 bases and J gave up 5 bases; unmatched junction bases: 3. The CDR3 is made up of 15 amino acids. In DNA, the CDR3 is TGTGCCAGCTCACCCGGGACTAGCGGAAACAATGAGCAGTTCTTC. It specifies CASSPGTSGNNEQFF.

The rearrangement links TRBV7-9 to TRBJ2-3; D remains ambiguous. Per the germline V gene, CDR1 is SEHNR and CDR2 is FQNEAQ (reference sequence). The length of the CDR3 is 15 residues. The V and J ends lost 1 base and 2 bases respectively, with 10 bases between them. The CDR3 spells CASSLVQAHTDTQYF. The CDR3 DNA sequence: TGTGCCAGCAGCTTAGTCCAGGCTCACACAGATACGCAGTATTTT. Together with reference TRBV7-9 and TRBJ2-3, the CDR3 gives the full variable domain: DTGVSQNPRHKITKRGQNVTFRCDPISEHNRLYWYRQTLGQGPEFLTYFQNEAQLEKSRLLSDRFSAERPKGSFSTLEIQRTEQGDSAMYLCASSLVQAHTDTQYFGPGTRLTVL.

This chain uses TRBV9 with TRBJ2-1; D is perhaps TRBD2 (6 bases). V was clipped by 0 bases and J by 0 bases, with 7 bases between them. This CDR3 is 15 amino acids long. The germline gives CDR1 SGDLS, CDR2 YYNGEE. The CDR3 protein is CASSVVAASYNEQFF. As DNA, the CDR3 is TGTGCCAGCAGCGTAGTAGCGGCCTCCTACAATGAGCAGTTCTTC. Full variable domain (rest looked up from reference TRBV9 and TRBJ2-1): DSGVTQTPKHLITATGQRVTLRCSPRSGDLSVYWYQQSLDQGLQFLIQYYNGEERAKGNILERFSAQQFPDLHSELNLSSLELGDSALYFCASSVVAASYNEQFFGPGTRLTVL.

The chain carries TRBV14 and TRBJ1-1; no firm D call. CDR3 length: 16 amino acids. CDR1 is SGHDN, CDR2 FVKESK, per germline. V was clipped by 4 bases and J by 0 bases, with 15 bases between them. CDR3 bases: TGTGCCAGCAGCCCGATAGGTGGCTCTATGAACACTGAAGCTTTCTTT. This encodes CASSPIGGSMNTEAFF.

This sequence joins TRBV3-1 (or the pseudogene TRBV3-2) and TRBJ2-3, with 8 bases lining up with TRBD2. With 5 bases clipped from V and 6 bases from J, the junction kept 10 bases outside the gene matches. The CDR3 consists of 15 residues. Germline CDR1 reads LGHDT; CDR2 reads YNNKEL (reference sequence). This CDR3 reads CASSVRAGAGDTQYF. In nucleotides, the CDR3 is TGTGCCAGCAGCGTCAGAGCGGGAGCGGGGGATACGCAGTATTTT.

The chain employs TRBV19 and TRBJ2-5; possibly TRBD1 or TRBD2 for D (5 bases each). V was trimmed by 8 bases and J by 4 bases, leaving 17 bases between them. The germline V gene encodes CDR1 LNHDA and CDR2 SQIVND (reference sequence). This CDR3 comprises 14 residues. The CDR3 spells CASSWGSYGETQYF. CDR3 DNA sequence: TGTGCCAGTTCCTGGGGGAGCTATGGAGAGACCCAGTACTTC.

This clone appeared a single time. The V call is TRBV19, the J call TRBJ1-6; TRBD1 aligns across 7 bases. The CDR3 extends over 15 amino acids. The J segment lost 5 bases and the V segment lost 4 bases, leaving 5 bases of the junction unmatched. Germline V gene sequence: CDR1 LNHDA, CDR2 SQIVND (reference sequence). The CDR3 sequence is CASSRGTANNSPLHF. Here the CDR3 DNA reads TGTGCCAGTAGTAGGGGGACAGCTAATAATTCACCCCTCCACTTT.

This chain connects TRBV27 to TRBJ1-5; no reliable D call. Germline V lookup: CDR1 MNHEY, CDR2 SMNVEV (reference sequence). This CDR3 is built from 16 residues. Trimming left V 0 bases short and J 2 bases short, with 11 bases between. The CDR3 reads CASSLSGWGGNQPQHF. The CDR3 bases are TGTGCCAGCAGTTTATCAGGATGGGGTGGCAATCAGCCCCAGCATTTT.

The chain has TRBV3-1 (or the pseudogene TRBV3-2) and TRBJ2-3, with D uncertain. The CDR3 has 13 residues. V was cut by 2 bases and J by 3 bases, with 6 bases left in between. The germline CDR1 and CDR2 sequences are LGHDT and YNNKEL (reference sequence). This chain's CDR3 is CASSQTGTDTQYF. DNA for the CDR3: TGTGCCAGCAGCCAAACGGGTACAGATACGCAGTATTTT.

The chain links TRBV4-3 to TRBJ2-1, with TRBD2 matching over 11 bases. The CDR3 has 15 residues. Germline assignment: CDR1 LGHNA and CDR2 YSLEER. J lost 3 bases, V lost 4 bases, and 2 bases had no gene match. The DNA of the CDR3 is TGCGCCAGCAGCCCAACTAGCGGGAGCTACAATGAGCAGTTCTTC. Protein product: CASSPTSGSYNEQFF.

This chain connects TRBV30 to TRBJ1-1; no clear D gene. The CDR3 consists of 11 residues. The V and J ends lost 7 bases and 7 bases respectively, with 13 bases between them. Germline V gene lookup returns CDR1 GTSNPN and CDR2 SVGIG (reference sequence). CDR3 sequence (DNA): TGTGCCTCCGCGAACCTTTTTGAAGCTTTCTTT. It translates to CASANLFEAFF.

This clone was recorded once. The chain is built from TRBV5-1 and TRBJ2-7; D ambiguous. Deletions cut 0 bases from V and 4 bases from J, with 11 bases between. The germline CDR1 and CDR2 sequences are SGHRS and YFSETQ. The CDR3 covers 14 residues. CDR3 sequence (DNA): TGCGCCAGCAGCTTGGCAGGAAGTACGTACGAGCAGTACTTC. This encodes CASSLAGSTYEQYF.

V gene TRBV2 combines with J gene TRBJ1-5, with D uncertain. Germline CDR1 SNHLY, CDR2 FYNNEI. The CDR3 runs to 14 residues. Trimming shortened V by 2 bases and J by 3 bases, and 8 bases separated the two germline ends. CDR3 bases: TGTGCCAGCAGTGAAAGGACTCACAATCAGCCCCAGCATTTT. It specifies CASSERTHNQPQHF.

The J gene is TRBJ1-5, the V gene TRBV28; the match to TRBD1 covers 7 bases. The CDR3 runs to 17 residues. The V segment lost 6 bases and the J segment 7 bases; nucleotides outside the gene matches: 18. The V gene's germline CDR1 is MDHEN and CDR2 SYDVKM. CDR3 in amino acids: CASSPGSGGRGRQPQHF. The CDR3 DNA reads TGTGCCAGCAGCCCCGGGTCGGGGGGCAGGGGGAGACAGCCCCAGCATTTT.